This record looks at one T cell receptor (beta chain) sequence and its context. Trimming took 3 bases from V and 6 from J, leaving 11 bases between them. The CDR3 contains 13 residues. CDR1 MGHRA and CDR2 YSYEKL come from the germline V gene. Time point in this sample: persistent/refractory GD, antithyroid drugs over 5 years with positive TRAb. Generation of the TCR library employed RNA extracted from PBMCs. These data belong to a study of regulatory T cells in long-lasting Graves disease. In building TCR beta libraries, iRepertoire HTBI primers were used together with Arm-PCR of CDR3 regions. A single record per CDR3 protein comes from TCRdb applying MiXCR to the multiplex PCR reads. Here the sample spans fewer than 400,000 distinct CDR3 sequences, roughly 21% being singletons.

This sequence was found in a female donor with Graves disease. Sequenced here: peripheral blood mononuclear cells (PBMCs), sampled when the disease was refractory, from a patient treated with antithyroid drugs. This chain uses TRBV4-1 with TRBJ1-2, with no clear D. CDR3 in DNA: TGCGCCAGCAGCCAGCAGAGTATTAATGGCTACACCTTC. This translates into CASSQQSINGYTF.